This T cell receptor beta chain appears in the sequencing data of a study of vaccination effects on CD4 cells after COVID-19 (dated by TCRdb to 2022 to 2024). For the wider study: Each participant received two doses of an mRNA SARS-CoV-2 vaccine, either BNT162b2 or mRNA-1273. The study compared SARS-CoV-2 spike-specific CD4+ TCR repertoires before and after mRNA vaccination in COVID-19 convalescent patients and infection-naive vaccine recipients. The full study included 10 COVID-19 convalescent patients and several SARS-CoV-2-naive healthy vaccine recipients. In the study, cultures from other donors were sequenced using the Oncomine TCR Beta short-read assay on an Illumina iSeq 100.

General conclusions and limits of the study: Limitations of the study were the small number of convalescent patients and the absence of early post-infection timepoints. Clones induced by infection and clones induced by vaccination both contracted markedly at late timepoints after vaccination, which fits with T cell responses waning over time. Among healthy vaccine recipients, nearly all vaccine-induced clones were SARS-CoV-2 mono-reactive, and just 1 of 255 was cross-reactive with common cold coronaviruses.

To identify antigen-specific CD4+ T cell clonotypes by their expansion, the ViraFEST assay first stimulated PBMC with viral peptide pools and then applied TCR sequencing. After more than nine days of culture, CD4+ T cells were isolated with the EasySep CD4+ T cell isolation kit. None of the healthy vaccine recipients had a prior SARS-CoV-2 infection, which was confirmed by nucleocapsid antibody tests that came back negative both before and after vaccination. Some 2 million PBMC per well were cultured with 8.5 to 10 ug/ml peptides in IMDM containing about 5% human AB serum, 8.5 to 10 IU/ml IL-2 and gentamicin. Half of the culture medium was replaced with fresh IL-2-containing medium on days 3 and 7. Unless noted otherwise, every peptide stimulation condition was cultured in triplicate wells. Using Ficoll-Paque Plus gradient centrifugation, PBMC were separated from whole blood and then either used fresh or cryopreserved at -140C. The spike proteins of SARS-CoV-2 and of the common cold coronaviruses HCoV-NL63, HCoV-OC43 and HCoV-229E were spanned by overlapping peptide pools. The QIAamp micro DNA kit was used to extract genomic DNA from the cultured CD4+ T cells.

Cut back by 4 bases and 2 bases, the V and J ends lie 11 bases apart. CDR1 is given as KGHDR and CDR2 as SFDVKD, both from the germline V gene. CDR3 length: 15 amino acids, cysteine to phenylalanine. The only DNA kept is the CDR3, 45 bases in frame from the first base. This clone was found a few times. Which antigen it targets is not known. No base-level quality is on record; no much larger clone is a single base apart. The library came from the immunoSEQ multiplex PCR assay. DNA from the cultured and isolated CD4+ T cells underwent TCR beta CDR3 sequencing. Under the source paper's analysis protocol: The analysis removed non-productive TCR sequences, trimmed reads to the CDR3 region, and retained only CDR3s that were 7 or more amino acids long. The MANAFEST web app was used to identify antigen-specific clonotypes by comparing expansion in peptide wells with expansion in reference cultures. For clones to be considered positive, expansion at FDR<0.05 versus reference and all other wells, an odds ratio above 5, and a frequency above 0.1% in two replicate wells were required. A clonotype was called cross-reactive if it was significantly expanded both in SARS-CoV-2 spike wells and in at least one common cold coronavirus spike condition. Using the stringdist R package, CDR3 similarity was measured by Levenshtein distance, and unrooted trees were constructed with ape in R 3.6.1. Held by TCRdb, this immuneACCESS table contains in-frame sequences only and omits some clones. Under half of the omission traces to an unresolved V gene where checked; the cause of the rest is unknown. The V and J calls and the clone size are those of that table, but D and trimming were determined from the DNA. The sample data list about 79,000 clones, and roughly 72% of these were observed just once. The ten largest make up 1.5% to 2% of the sample.

The chain was built from TRBV24-1 and TRBJ1-3, with the D gene not confidently named. This TCR derives from a human donor who received a COVID-19 vaccine. Sequencing was performed on CD4+ T cells from PBMCs cultured with HCoV-229E spike peptides, taken before COVID-19 vaccination. The sample's cell subset or site, from its label and the paper: HCoV-229E spike overlapping peptide pool stimulation. CDR3 reads: CATSDSAGTGNTIYF. The sequenced DNA: TGTGCCACCAGTGACTCGGCCGGGACTGGAAACACCATATATTTT.